The clone carrying this T cell receptor (beta chain) was recorded many times. Antigen specificity is unknown. The sample comes from a study of breast tumors, draining lymph nodes, adjacent tissues. Germline CDR1 MNHEY, CDR2 SVGAGI. The CDR3 is 15 residues long. V was clipped by 4 bases and J by 2 bases, with 9 bases between them. Findings and caveats of the study: Most tumor T cells seemingly derive from lymph node, then expand in tumor. Tumor T cell lymph node origin was a supported hypothesis, not proven.

Samples came from axillary lymph nodes draining the breast cancer. TCRdb reprocessed the multiplex PCR reads with MiXCR, giving one entry per CDR3 protein. Of 150,000 to 200,000 distinct CDR3 sequences listed, approximately 33% are singletons. The V gene is TRBV6-5, the J gene TRBJ2-6; D uncertain. Sequencing was carried out using axillary lymph node tissue. This clonotype was sampled from a female donor with breast cancer. Some clones in this sample may be carry-over from other donors' samples. CDR3 sequence (DNA): TGTGCCAGCAGTTCGGAAGTGACTGGGGCCAACGTCCTGACTTTC. It encodes CASSSEVTGANVLTF.